The 5 T cell receptor beta chains in this list originate from one sample, sequenced in a study of prognosis after radiotherapy for stage I lung cancer. TCR beta CDR3 was amplified from genomic DNA by two-round multiplex PCR. Round one of PCR was performed, and it used primers specific to each TRBV and TRBJ gene. TCRdb recomputed calls from the multiplex PCR reads with MiXCR, one row per CDR3 protein. The table lists tens of thousands of distinct CDR3 sequences, about 43% of them singletons, with about 15% in the top ten. Sample: PBMCs, taken before or after stereotactic body radiation therapy (not recorded which). The receptors come from a donor over 45 with non-small cell lung cancer.

This clonotype is medium-sized. J is TRBJ2-1 and V is TRBV19; D possibly corresponds to TRBD2 (5 bases). V lost 1 base and J lost 0, with 19 bases in between. This CDR3 comprises 19 residues. The germline V gene encodes CDR1 LNHDA and CDR2 SQIVND (reference sequence). The CDR3 reads CASSIGFFVAAVSYNEQFF. CDR3 in DNA: TGTGCCAGTAGTATAGGGTTTTTTGTGGCAGCGGTCTCCTACAATGAGCAGTTCTTC.

The chain uses TRBV6-2 or TRBV6-3 and TRBJ1-1; D perhaps matches TRBD1 (6 bases). With 0 bases removed from V and 1 base from J, the gap between germline ends came to 9 bases. The CDR3 runs to 15 residues. From germline, CDR1 is MNHEY and CDR2 SVGEGT. DNA for the CDR3: TGTGCCAGCAGTTACTCACCGACAGGGAACACTGAAGCTTTCTTT. Translating it yields CASSYSPTGNTEAFF.

In its sample, this clonotype was seen many times. V gene TRBV12-3 or TRBV12-4 combines with J gene TRBJ2-5; D uncertain. With 9 bases removed from V and 5 bases from J, the gap between germline ends came to 16 bases. The CDR3 spans 13 residues. CDR3 protein: CASGLTVRETQYF. CDR3 sequence (DNA): TGTGCCAGTGGTTTGACTGTCCGGGAGACCCAGTACTTC.

The chain carries TRBV29-1 and TRBJ2-7; 7 bases agree with TRBD2. V shed 7 bases, J shed 5 bases, and the junction held 5 bases outside the gene matches. The CDR3 runs to 11 residues. Germline V lookup: CDR1 SQVTM, CDR2 ANQGSEA. CDR3 in DNA: TGCAGCGCCGGGGAGGGTCACGAGCAGTACTTC. Amino acid sequence: CSAGEGHEQYF.

A few counts support this clonotype. The gene calls are TRBV5-6 and TRBJ1-5; possibly TRBD1 for D (6 bases). In germline, CDR1 is SGHDT, CDR2 YYEEEE. This CDR3 is 14 amino acids long. The ends were cut back, 4 bases at V and 3 bases at J, with 11 bases in the middle. In nucleotides, the CDR3 is TGTGCCAGCAGCCCAGGGGTGGACAATCAGCCCCAGCATTTT. The encoded protein is CASSPGVDNQPQHF.